This paragraph reports one T cell receptor (beta chain). Its cognate antigen is unknown. These data belong to a study of cytomegalovirus exposure and HLA in healthy donors. Study-wide points: Specificity for CMV antigens was confirmed in vitro for a few of the CMV-associated chains. Subsequent analysis showed first-cohort TCR clusters tending to co-occur in 120 or so validation repertoires.

Sequencing was performed with immunoSEQ multiplex PCR; in TCRdb, only in-frame clones are kept and a portion is missing. The sample yields about 98,000 clones, 87% seen once. This CDR3 has 13 residues. Germline assignment: CDR1 MDHEN and CDR2 SYDVKM. V lost 6 bases to trimming and J lost 6 bases, with 14 bases between them. Among the 110 or so subjects of the validation cohort, separate from the roughly 650-subject first cohort, were the donors. Material: PBMCs. V and J are TRBV28 and TRBJ1-1; D not resolved. This sequence was found in a woman in her thirties in good health and CMV-seronegative. The CDR3 protein is CASRGLYDPEAFF. CDR3 in DNA: TGTGCCAGCAGGGGCTTATACGACCCTGAAGCTTTCTTT.